This T cell receptor beta chain was recorded in a study of shared clonotypes between healthy human individuals. The method was immunoSEQ multiplex PCR; TCRdb's version includes in-frame clones alone and lacks a portion of them. Among hundreds of thousands of clones listed, 60% to 75% were seen once. This clone was seen repeatedly, ten times or more. The V end was cut by 5 bases, the J end by 0 bases, with 8 bases between. CDR1 and CDR2 (germline): SGHTA, FQGNSA. CDR3 length: 14 residues. The specimen was memory CD4+ T cells sorted from blood. As for subset: CD45RA-negative fraction. The chain employs TRBV7-2 and TRBJ2-1; D not resolved. The sequence was obtained from a woman under 40 in good health. The CDR3 loop is CASSPPFSYNEQFF. The CDR3 DNA sequence: TGTGCCAGCAGCCCGCCGTTCTCCTACAATGAGCAGTTCTTC.